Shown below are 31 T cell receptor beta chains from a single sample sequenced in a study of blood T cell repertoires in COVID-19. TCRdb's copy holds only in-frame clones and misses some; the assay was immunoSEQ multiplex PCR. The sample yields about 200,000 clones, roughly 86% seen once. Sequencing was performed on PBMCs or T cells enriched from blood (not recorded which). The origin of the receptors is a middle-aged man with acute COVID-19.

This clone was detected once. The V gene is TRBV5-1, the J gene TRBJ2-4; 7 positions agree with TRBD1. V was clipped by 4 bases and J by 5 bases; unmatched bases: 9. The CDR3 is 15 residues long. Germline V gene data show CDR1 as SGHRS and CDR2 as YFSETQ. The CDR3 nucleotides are TGCGCCAGCAGCCGGGGACAGACATCGGAAAACATTCAGTACTTC. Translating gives CASSRGQTSENIQYF.

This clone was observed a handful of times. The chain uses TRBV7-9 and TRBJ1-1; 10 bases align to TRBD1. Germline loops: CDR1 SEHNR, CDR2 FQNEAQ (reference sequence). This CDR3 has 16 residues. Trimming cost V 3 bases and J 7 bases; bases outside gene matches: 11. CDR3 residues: CASSFSNPDRGHEAFF. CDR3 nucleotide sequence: TGTGCCAGCAGCTTTTCCAACCCTGACAGGGGGCATGAAGCTTTCTTT.

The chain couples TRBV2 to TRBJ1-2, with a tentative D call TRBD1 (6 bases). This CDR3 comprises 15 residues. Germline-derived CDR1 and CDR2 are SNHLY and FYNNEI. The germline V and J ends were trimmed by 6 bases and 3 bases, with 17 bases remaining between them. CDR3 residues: CASSLYGGTDYGYTF. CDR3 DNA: TGTGCCAGCAGCCTCTATGGGGGCACGGACTATGGCTACACCTTC.

The CDR3 spells CATSEAGGDTQYF. The CDR3 DNA sequence: TGTGCCACCAGCGAAGCGGGAGGTGATACGCAGTATTTT. The chain recombines TRBV15 with TRBJ2-3; 9 nucleotides align to TRBD2. Germline CDR1 reads LNHNV; CDR2 reads YYDKDF (reference sequence). After removal of 5 bases from V and 6 bases from J, the junction contained 3 bases not matched to a gene. CDR3 length: 13 amino acids.

This CDR3 is CASSQHVGAYEQYF. Here the CDR3 DNA reads TGTGCCAGCAGCCAACACGTCGGAGCCTACGAGCAGTACTTC. V gene TRBV3-1 (or the pseudogene TRBV3-2) combines with J gene TRBJ2-7; no definite D call. Germline V gene lookup returns CDR1 LGHDT and CDR2 YNNKEL (reference sequence). The length of the CDR3 is 14 residues. The V gene lost 2 bases and the J gene lost 2 bases, with 10 bases spanning the gap.

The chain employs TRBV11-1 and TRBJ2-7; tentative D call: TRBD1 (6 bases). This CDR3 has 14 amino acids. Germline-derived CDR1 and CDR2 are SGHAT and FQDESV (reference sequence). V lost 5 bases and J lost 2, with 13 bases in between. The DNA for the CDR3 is TGTGCCAGCAGCGCAGACAGGCGCACCTACGAGCAGTACTTC. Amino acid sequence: CASSADRRTYEQYF.

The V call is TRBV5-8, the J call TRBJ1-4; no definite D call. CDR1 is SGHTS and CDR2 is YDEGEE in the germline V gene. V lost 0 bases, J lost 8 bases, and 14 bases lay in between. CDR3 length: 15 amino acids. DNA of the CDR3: TGTGCCAGCAGCTTGGCCGGTGGCGGGAGGGAAAAACTGTTTTTT. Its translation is CASSLAGGGREKLFF. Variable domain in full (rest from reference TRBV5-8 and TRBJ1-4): EAGVTQSPTHLIKTRGQQATLRCSPISGHTSVYWYQQALGLGLQFLLWYDEGEERNRGNFPPRFSGRQFPNYSSELNVNALELEDSALYLCASSLAGGGREKLFFGSGTQLSVL.

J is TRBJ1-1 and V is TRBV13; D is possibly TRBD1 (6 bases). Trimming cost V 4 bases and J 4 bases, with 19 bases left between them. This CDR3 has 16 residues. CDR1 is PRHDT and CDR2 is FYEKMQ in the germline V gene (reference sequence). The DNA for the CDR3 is TGTGCCAGCAGCTCCCCGCAGGGTGGGGGCGGCACTGAAGCTTTCTTT. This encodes CASSSPQGGGGTEAFF.

This CDR3 is CASSLGSSGLNTGELFF. In nucleotides, the CDR3 is TGCGCCAGCAGCTTGGGTTCTTCGGGACTGAACACCGGGGAGCTGTTTTTT. This rearrangement joins TRBV5-1 to TRBJ2-2, with a weak D call TRBD2 (6 bases). Germline assignment: CDR1 SGHRS and CDR2 YFSETQ. There are 17 residues in the CDR3. Trimming cost V 0 bases and J 1 base, with 13 bases left between them.

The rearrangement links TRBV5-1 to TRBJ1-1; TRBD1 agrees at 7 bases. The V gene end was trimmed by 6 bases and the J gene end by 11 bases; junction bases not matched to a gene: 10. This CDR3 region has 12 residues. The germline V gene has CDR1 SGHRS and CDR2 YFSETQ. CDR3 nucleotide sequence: TGCGCCAGCAAGGGGGCAGAGAGGGAGGCTTTCTTT. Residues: CASKGAEREAFF.

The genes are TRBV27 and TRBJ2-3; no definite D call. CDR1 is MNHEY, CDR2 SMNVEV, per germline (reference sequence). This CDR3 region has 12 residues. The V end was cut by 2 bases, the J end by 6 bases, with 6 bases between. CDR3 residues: CASSLGVDTQYF. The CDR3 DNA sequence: TGTGCCAGCAGTTTAGGAGTGGATACGCAGTATTTT.

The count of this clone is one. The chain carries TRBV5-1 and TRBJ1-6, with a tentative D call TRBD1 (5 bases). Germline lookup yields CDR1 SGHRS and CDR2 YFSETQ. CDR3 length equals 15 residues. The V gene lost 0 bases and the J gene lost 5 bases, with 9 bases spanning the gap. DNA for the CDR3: TGCGCCAGCAGCTTGGGCCAGGGCAATAATTCACCCCTCCACTTT. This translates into CASSLGQGNNSPLHF. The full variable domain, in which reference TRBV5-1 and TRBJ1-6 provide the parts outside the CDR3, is KAGVTQTPRYLIKTRGQQVTLSCSPISGHRSVSWYQQTPGQGLQFLFEYFSETQRNKGNFPGRFSGRQFSNSRSEMNVSTLELGDSALYLCASSLGQGNNSPLHFGNGTRLTVT.

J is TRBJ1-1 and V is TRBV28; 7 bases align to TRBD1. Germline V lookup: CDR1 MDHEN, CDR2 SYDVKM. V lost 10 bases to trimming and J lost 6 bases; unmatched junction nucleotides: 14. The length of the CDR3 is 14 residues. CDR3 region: CATLLTGHSAEAFF. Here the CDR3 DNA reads TGTGCCACCTTATTGACAGGGCACTCAGCTGAAGCTTTCTTT.

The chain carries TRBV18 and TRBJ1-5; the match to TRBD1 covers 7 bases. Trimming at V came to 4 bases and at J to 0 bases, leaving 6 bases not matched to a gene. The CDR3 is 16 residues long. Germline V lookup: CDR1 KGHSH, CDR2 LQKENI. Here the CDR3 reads CASSRFGTDSNQPQHF. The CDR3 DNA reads TGTGCCAGCTCACGCTTTGGGACAGATAGCAATCAGCCCCAGCATTTT.

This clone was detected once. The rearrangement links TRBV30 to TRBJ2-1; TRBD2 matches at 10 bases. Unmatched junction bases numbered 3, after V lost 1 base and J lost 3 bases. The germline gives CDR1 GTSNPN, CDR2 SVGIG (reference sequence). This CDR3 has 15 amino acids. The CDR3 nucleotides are TGTGCCTGGAGTGGACTAGCGGGCATCTACAATGAGCAGTTCTTC. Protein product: CAWSGLAGIYNEQFF.

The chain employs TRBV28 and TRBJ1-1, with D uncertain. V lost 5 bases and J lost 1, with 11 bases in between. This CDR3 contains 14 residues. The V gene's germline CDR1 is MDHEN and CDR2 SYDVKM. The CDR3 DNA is TGTGCCAGCAGTACCCCCGACACGAACACTGAAGCTTTCTTT. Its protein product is CASSTPDTNTEAFF.

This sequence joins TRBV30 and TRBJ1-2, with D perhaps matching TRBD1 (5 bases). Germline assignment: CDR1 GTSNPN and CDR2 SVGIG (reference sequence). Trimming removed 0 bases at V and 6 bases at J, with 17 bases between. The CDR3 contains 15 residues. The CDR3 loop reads CAWSVGSGGNHGYTF. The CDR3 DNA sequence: TGTGCCTGGAGTGTAGGATCGGGGGGAAATCATGGCTACACCTTC. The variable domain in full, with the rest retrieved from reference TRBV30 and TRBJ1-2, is SQTIHQWPATLVQPVGSPLSLECTVEGTSNPNLYWYRQAAGRGLQLLFYSVGIGQISSEVPQNLSASRPQDRQFILSSKKLLLSDSGFYLCAWSVGSGGNHGYTFGSGTRLTVV.

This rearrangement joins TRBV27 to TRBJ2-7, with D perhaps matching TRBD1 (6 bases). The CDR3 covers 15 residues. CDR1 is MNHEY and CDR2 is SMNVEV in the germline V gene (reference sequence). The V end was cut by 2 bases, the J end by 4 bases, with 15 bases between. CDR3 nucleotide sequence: TGTGCCAGCAGTTTACAGGGGCCGGCTGGGTACGAGCAGTACTTC. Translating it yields CASSLQGPAGYEQYF.

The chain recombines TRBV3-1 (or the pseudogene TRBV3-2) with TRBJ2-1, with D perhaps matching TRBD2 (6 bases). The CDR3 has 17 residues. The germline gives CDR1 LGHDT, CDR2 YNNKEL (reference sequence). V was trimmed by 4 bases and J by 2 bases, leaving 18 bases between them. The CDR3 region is CASSRYEGGGPYNEQFF. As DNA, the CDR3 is TGTGCCAGCAGCCGATATGAGGGAGGAGGCCCCTACAATGAGCAGTTCTTC.

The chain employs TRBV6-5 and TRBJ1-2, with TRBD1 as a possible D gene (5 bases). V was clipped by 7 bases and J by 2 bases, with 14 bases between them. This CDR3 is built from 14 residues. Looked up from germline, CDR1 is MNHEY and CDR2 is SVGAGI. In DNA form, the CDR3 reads TGTGCCAGCAAACAGGATGCTGGAAACTATGGCTACACCTTC. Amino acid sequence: CASKQDAGNYGYTF.

CDR3 in amino acids: CASSFGQGNGYTF. The DNA for the CDR3 is TGTGCCAGCAGCTTCGGACAGGGGAATGGCTACACCTTC. This chain links TRBV7-9 with TRBJ1-2; 9 nucleotides agree with TRBD1. The V gene end was trimmed by 3 bases and the J gene end by 6 bases; junction bases not matched to a gene: 2. Germline V CDR1 and CDR2: SEHNR, FQNEAQ (reference sequence). This CDR3 contains 13 residues.

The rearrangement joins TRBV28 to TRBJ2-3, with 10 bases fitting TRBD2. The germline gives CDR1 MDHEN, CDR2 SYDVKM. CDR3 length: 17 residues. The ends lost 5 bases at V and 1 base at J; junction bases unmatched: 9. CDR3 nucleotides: TGTGCCAGCAGTATAATCGGCCTAGCGGGAGGCACAGATACGCAGTATTTT. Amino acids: CASSIIGLAGGTDTQYF.

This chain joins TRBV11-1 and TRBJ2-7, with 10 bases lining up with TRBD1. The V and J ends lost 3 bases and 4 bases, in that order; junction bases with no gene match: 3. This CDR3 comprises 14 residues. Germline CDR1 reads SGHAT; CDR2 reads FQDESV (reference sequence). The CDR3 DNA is TGTGCCAGCAGCTTCGGGACAGGGGTTTACGAGCAGTACTTC. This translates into CASSFGTGVYEQYF.

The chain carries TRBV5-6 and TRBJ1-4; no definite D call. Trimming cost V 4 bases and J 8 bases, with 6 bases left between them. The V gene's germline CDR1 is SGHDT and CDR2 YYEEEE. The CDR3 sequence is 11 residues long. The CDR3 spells CASSRREKLFF. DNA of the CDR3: TGTGCCAGCAGCCGTCGGGAAAAACTGTTTTTT.

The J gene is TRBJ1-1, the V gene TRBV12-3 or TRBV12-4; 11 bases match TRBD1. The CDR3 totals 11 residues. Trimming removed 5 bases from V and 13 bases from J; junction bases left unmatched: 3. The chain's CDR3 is CASSLGQGGFF. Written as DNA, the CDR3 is TGTGCCAGCAGTCTGGGACAGGGGGGTTTCTTT.

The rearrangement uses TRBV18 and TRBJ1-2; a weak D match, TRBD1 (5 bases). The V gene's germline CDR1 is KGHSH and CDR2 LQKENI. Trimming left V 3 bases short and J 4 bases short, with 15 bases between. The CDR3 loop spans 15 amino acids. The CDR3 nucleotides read TGTGCCAGCTCACCTGGTGGAGGGGCAGCCTATGGCTACACCTTC. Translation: CASSPGGGAAYGYTF.

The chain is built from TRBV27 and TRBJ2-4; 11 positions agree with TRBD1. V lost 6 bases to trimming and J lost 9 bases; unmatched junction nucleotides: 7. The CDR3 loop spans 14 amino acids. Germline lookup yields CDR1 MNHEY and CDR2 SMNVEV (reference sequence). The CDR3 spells CASRPGTGGVIQYF. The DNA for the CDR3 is TGTGCCAGCAGACCCGGGACAGGGGGTGTCATTCAGTACTTC.

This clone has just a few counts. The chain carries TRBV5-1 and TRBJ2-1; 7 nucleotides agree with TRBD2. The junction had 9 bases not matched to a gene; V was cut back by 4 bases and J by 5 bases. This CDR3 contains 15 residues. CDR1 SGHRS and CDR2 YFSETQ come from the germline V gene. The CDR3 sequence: CASSPRLAGDNEQFF. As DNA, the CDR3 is TGCGCCAGCAGCCCCCGACTAGCAGGTGACAATGAGCAGTTCTTC.

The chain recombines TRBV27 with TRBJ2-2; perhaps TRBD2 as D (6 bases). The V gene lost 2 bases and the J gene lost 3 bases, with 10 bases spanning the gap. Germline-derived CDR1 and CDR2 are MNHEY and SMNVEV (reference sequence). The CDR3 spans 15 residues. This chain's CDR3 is CASSLGGFDTGELFF. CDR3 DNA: TGTGCCAGCAGTTTAGGGGGGTTCGACACCGGGGAGCTGTTTTTT.

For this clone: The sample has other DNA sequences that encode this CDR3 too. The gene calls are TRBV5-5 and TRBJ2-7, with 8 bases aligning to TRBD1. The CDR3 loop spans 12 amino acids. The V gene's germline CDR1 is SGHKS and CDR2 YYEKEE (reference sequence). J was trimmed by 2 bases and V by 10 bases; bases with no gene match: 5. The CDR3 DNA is TGTGCCGGAGGCAGGGGGCCCTACGAGCAGTACTTC. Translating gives CAGGRGPYEQYF.

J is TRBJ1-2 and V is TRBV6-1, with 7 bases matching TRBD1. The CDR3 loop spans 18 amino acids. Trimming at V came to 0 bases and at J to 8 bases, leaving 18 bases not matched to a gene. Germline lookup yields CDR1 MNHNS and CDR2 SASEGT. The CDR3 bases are TGTGCCAGCAGTGAAGCTCATTACCCAGTACAGGGGTCGCAGGGCTACACCTTC. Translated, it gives CASSEAHYPVQGSQGYTF.